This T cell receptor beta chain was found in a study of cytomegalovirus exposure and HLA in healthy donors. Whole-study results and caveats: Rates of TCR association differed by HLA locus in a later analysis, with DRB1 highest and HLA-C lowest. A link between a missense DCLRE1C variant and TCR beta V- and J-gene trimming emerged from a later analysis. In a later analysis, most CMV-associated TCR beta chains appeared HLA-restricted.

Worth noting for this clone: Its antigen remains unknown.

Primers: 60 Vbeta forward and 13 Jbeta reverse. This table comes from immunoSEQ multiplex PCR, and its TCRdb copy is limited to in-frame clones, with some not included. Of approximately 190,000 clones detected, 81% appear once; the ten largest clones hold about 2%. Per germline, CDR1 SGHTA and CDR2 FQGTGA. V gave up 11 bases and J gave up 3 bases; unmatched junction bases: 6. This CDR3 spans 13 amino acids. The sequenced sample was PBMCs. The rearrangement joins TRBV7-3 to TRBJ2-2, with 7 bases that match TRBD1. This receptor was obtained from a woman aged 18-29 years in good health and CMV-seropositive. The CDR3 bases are TGTGCCTCACGACAGGGAGACACCGGGGAGCTGTTTTTT. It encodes CASRQGDTGELFF.